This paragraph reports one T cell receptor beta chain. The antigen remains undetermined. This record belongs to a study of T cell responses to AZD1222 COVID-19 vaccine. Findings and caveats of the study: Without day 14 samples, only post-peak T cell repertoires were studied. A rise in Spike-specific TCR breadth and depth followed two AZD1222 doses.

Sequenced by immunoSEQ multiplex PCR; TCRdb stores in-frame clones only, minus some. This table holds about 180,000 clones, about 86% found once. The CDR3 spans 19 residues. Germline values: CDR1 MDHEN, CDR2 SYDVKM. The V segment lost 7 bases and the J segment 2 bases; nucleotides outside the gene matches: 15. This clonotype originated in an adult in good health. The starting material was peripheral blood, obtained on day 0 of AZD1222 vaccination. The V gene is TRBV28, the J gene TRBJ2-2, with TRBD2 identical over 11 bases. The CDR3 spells CASTLGWVLAGDNTGELFF. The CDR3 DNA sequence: TGTGCCAGCACCCTAGGCTGGGTACTAGCGGGGGACAACACCGGGGAGCTGTTTTTT.